This T cell receptor (beta chain) is drawn from a study of blood T cells in healthy people across ages. Points from the study as a whole: Roughly linear declines in TCR beta diversity per million T cells occurred with age.

Worth noting for this clonotype: Its antigen is not known.

V shed 6 bases, J shed 2 bases, and the junction held 11 bases outside the gene matches. CDR3 length equals 16 residues. Per the germline V gene, CDR1 is MDHEN and CDR2 is SYDVKM. A second PCR, run for about 7 to 12 cycles, used a sample-barcoded 5' primer plus a J-beta primer mix. TCRdb re-derived calls from the 5' RACE reads in MiXCR, one entry per CDR3 protein. This table has fewer than 750,000 distinct CDR3 sequences, around half appearing once. J is TRBJ2-7 and V is TRBV28; 9 nucleotides agree with TRBD2. The sequenced sample was blood. The source is a man at least 80 years old in good health. This CDR3 reads CASSSGLAGVPYEQYF. DNA for the CDR3: TGTGCCAGCAGCTCGGGGTTAGCGGGAGTTCCCTACGAGCAGTACTTC.